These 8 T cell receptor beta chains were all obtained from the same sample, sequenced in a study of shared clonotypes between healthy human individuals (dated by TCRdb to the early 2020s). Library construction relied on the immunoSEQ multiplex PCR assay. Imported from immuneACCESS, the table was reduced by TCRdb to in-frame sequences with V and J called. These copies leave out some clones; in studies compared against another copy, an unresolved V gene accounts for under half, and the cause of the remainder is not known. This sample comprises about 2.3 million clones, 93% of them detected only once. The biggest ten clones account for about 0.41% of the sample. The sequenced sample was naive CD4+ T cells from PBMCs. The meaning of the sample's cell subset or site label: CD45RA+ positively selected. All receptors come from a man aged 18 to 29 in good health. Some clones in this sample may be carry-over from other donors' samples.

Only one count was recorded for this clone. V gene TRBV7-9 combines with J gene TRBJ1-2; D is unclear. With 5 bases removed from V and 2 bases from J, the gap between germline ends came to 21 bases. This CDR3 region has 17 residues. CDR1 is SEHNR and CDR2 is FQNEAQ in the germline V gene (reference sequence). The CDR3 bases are TGTGCCAGCAGCCACAACTCAGGATCCGCGGGCAACTATGGCTACACCTTC. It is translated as CASSHNSGSAGNYGYTF. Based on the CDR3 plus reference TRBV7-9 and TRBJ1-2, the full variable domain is DTGVSQNPRHKITKRGQNVTFRCDPISEHNRLYWYRQTLGQGPEFLTYFQNEAQLEKSRLLSDRFSAERPKGSFSTLEIQRTEQGDSAMYLCASSHNSGSAGNYGYTFGSGTRLTVV.

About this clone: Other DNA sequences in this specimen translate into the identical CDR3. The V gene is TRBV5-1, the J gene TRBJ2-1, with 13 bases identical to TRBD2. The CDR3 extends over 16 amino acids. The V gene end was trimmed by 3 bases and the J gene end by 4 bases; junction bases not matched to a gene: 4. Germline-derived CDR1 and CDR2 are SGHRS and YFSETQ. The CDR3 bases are TGCGCCAGCAGCTACGGACTAGCGGGAGTATACAATGAGCAGTTCTTC. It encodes CASSYGLAGVYNEQFF.

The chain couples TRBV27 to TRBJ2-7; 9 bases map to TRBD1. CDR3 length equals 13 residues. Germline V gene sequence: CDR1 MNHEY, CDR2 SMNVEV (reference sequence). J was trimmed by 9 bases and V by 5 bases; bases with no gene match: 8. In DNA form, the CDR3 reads TGTGCCAGCAGTCAATCGAACAGGGGGCTGCAGTACTTC. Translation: CASSQSNRGLQYF.

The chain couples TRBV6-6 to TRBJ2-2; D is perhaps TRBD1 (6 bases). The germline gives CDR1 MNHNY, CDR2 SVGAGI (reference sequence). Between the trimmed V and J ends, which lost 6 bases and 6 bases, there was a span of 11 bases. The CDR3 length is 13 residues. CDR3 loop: CASSWGPAGELFF. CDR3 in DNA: TGTGCCAGCAGCTGGGGGCCGGCCGGGGAGCTGTTTTTT.

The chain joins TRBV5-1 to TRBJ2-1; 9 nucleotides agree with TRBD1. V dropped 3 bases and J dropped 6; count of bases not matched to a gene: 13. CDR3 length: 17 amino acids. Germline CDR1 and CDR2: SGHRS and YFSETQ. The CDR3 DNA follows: TGCGCCAGCAGCTCAAATACCGGGACAGGGTTTGGCAATGAGCAGTTCTTC. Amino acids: CASSSNTGTGFGNEQFF.

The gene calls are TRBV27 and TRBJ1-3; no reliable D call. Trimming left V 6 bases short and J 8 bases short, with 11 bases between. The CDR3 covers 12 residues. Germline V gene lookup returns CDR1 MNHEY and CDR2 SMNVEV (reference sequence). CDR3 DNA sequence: TGTGCCAGCAGCCCTGAGGTGGACACCATATATTTT. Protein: CASSPEVDTIYF.

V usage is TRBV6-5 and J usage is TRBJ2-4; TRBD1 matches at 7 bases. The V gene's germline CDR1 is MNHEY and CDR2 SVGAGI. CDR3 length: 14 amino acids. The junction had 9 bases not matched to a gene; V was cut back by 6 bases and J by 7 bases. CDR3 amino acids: CASSLLRQGNIQYF. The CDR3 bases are TGTGCCAGCAGCCTACTCCGACAGGGTAACATTCAGTACTTC.

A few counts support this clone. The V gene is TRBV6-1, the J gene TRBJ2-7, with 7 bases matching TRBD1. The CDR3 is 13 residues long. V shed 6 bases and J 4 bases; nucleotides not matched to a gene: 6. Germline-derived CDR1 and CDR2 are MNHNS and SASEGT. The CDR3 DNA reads TGTGCCAGCAGGATGGGGACAGCATACGAGCAGTACTTC. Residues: CASRMGTAYEQYF.